Sequencing of this T cell receptor beta chain was carried out in a study of chemoradiotherapy in HPV16-positive cancers. Turning to the study itself: Functional T-cell assays on a couple of HPV16-positive patients' cells defined candidate HPV-specific clones and common TCR motifs. Findings of the study overall: Better recurrence-free survival went with HPV-responsive T-cell expansion in HPV16-positive patients. During treatment, candidate HPV-specific clones and E7-related motifs expanded in tumor.

TCRdb's copy holds only in-frame clones and misses some; the assay was immunoSEQ multiplex PCR. The repertoire consists of around 5,400 clones, with around 91% occurring once and the leading ten covering approximately 2%. Looked up from germline, CDR1 is SQVTM and CDR2 is ANQGSEA. V was pared by 7 bases and J by 5 bases, with 20 bases between. The CDR3 has 14 amino acids. This clone was seen once. Its target is not known. The sequences come from blood, collected from a patient who underwent chemoradiotherapy. V gene TRBV29-1 combines with J gene TRBJ1-1; possibly TRBD1 for D (6 bases). The clonotype comes from a human donor with HPV-associated anogenital cancer. In DNA form, the CDR3 reads TGCAGCGGGGATAAGACAGGTAAAGGTACTGAAGCTTTCTTT. It translates to CSGDKTGKGTEAFF.